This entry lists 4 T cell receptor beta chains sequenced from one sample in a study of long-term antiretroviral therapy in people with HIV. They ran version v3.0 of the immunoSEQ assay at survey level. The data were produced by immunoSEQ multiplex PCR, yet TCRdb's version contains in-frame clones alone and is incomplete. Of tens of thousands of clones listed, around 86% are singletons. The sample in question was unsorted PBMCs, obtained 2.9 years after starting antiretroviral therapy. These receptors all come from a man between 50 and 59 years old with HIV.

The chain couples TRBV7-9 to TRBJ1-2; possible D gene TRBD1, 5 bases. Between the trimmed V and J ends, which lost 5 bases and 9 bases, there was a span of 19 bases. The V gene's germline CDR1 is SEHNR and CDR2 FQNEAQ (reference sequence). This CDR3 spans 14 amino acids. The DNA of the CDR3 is TGTGCCAGCAGCCTACCCGGGACGCCGGGAAGCTACACCTTC. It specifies CASSLPGTPGSYTF.

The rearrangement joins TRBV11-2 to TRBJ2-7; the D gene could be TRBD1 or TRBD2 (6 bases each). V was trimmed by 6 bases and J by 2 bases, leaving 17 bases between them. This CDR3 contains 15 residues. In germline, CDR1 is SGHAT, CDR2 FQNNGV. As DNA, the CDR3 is TGTGCCAGCAGTCCCTTAACAGGGAGGACCTACGAGCAGTACTTC. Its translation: CASSPLTGRTYEQYF. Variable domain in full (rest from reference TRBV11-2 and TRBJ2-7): EAGVAQSPRYKIIEKRQSVAFWCNPISGHATLYWYQQILGQGPKLLIQFQNNGVVDDSQLPKDRFSAERLKGVDSTLKIQPAKLEDSAVYLCASSPLTGRTYEQYFGPGTRLTVT.

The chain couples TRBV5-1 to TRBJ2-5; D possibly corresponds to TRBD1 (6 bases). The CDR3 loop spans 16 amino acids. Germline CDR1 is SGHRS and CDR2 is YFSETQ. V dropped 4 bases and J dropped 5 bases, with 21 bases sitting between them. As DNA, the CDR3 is TGCGCCAGCAGCACAGGGACATCGGCTTTCGTGGAGACCCAGTACTTC. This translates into CASSTGTSAFVETQYF.

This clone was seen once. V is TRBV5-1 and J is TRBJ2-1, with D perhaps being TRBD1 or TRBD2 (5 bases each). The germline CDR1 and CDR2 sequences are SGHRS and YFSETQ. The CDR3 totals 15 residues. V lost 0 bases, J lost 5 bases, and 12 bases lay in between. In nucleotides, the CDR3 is TGCGCCAGCAGCTTGGCCGGGGCAGACCACAATGAGCAGTTCTTC. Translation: CASSLAGADHNEQFF.